These T cell receptor beta chains were read from a single sample in a study of blood T cell repertoires in COVID-19. TCRdb's table, derived via immunoSEQ multiplex PCR, lists solely in-frame clones and lacks some. The data show around 150,000 clones, about 92% seen once. Input material: peripheral blood. The origin of the receptors is a woman aged 55-69 years with COVID-19, enrolled during active disease. CDR3s include the opening cysteine and the closing phenylalanine or tryptophan. D genes are given only for firm matches. Clone size appears in some rows only: once, few, many, or a class for an expanded clone.

clone_size,d_call,j_call,v_call,cdr3_nt,cdr3_aa
NA,TRBD1,TRBJ1-2,TRBV11-2,TGTGCCAGCAGCTGGGACAGGGGGATTTTCTATGGCTACACCTTC,CASSWDRGIFYGYTF
NA,NA,TRBJ1-6,TRBV4-3,TGCGCCAGCAGCCAAGCACAGGGAGATAATTCACCCCTCCACTTT,CASSQAQGDNSPLHF
NA,NA,TRBJ2-7,TRBV6-4,TGTGCCAGCAGTGACTCGAGAGCTCCCCCCCCACAGGAATACCACGAGCAGTACTTC,CASSDSRAPPPQEYHEQYF
NA,NA,TRBJ2-1,TRBV5-1,TGCGCCAGTTCCGGGACACCTTACAATGAGCAGTTCTTC,CASSGTPYNEQFF
NA,NA,TRBJ1-1,TRBV6-5,TGTGCCAGCAGTTACTCACTCGGGGGTGGTGTCACTGAAGCTTTCTTT,CASSYSLGGGVTEAFF
NA,NA,TRBJ1-3,TRBV19,TGTGCCAGTACCGCGGGTATCCGCTCTGGAAACACCATATATTTT,CASTAGIRSGNTIYF
NA,TRBD1,TRBJ1-1,TRBV6-2/TRBV6-3,TGTGCCAGCAGTTACGACAGGGCTTACGCTGAAGCTTTCTTT,CASSYDRAYAEAFF
NA,NA,TRBJ1-1,TRBV7-2,TGTGCCAGCAGCCCCGGATATGGGGGGACTGAAGCTTTCTTT,CASSPGYGGTEAFF
NA,NA,TRBJ1-5,TRBV6-1,TGTGCCAGCAGTGAAGACAGGACTCAGCCCCAGCATTTT,CASSEDRTQPQHF
once,NA,TRBJ1-2,TRBV20-1,TGCAGTGCTCCTGGAGGGCATGGCTACACCTTC,CSAPGGHGYTF
NA,NA,TRBJ1-2,TRBV29-1,TGCAGCGTTGACAGGGCCTTTACGGCTACCTTC,CSVDRAFTATF
NA,NA,TRBJ1-1,TRBV12-5,TGTGCTAGTGGTTTGGGTCGTCGGGGAGGAACTGAAGCTTTCTTT,CASGLGRRGGTEAFF
once,TRBD1,TRBJ1-4,TRBV11-2,TGTGCCAGCAGCTTCCGAGGGACAGAGAATGAAAAACTGTTTTTT,CASSFRGTENEKLFF
NA,NA,TRBJ1-1,TRBV11-3,TGTGCCAGCAGCTTAGACTCTAACACTGAAGCTTTCTTT,CASSLDSNTEAFF
NA,NA,TRBJ2-2,TRBV6-6,TGTGCCAGCAGTTACCGTGGGCGAGCCACCGGGGAGCTGTTTTTT,CASSYRGRATGELFF
NA,TRBD1,TRBJ2-1,TRBV29-1,TGCAGCGTTGAACCCGTGGGGGACAGGATCTACAATGAGCAGTTCTTC,CSVEPVGDRIYNEQFF
NA,NA,TRBJ1-1,TRBV12-3/TRBV12-4,TGTGCCAGCAGAACAGAGAACACTGAAGCTTTCTTT,CASRTENTEAFF
NA,NA,TRBJ1-6,TRBV9,TGTGCCAGCAGCGCAAGCGGGGCTCGCTATGGGGGTGATTCACCCCTCCACTTT,CASSASGARYGGDSPLHF
NA,TRBD1,TRBJ1-1,TRBV6-1,TGTGCCAGCAGTGATTACAATGGACAGGGGGTGAGGAACACTGAAGCTTTCTTT,CASSDYNGQGVRNTEAFF
NA,NA,TRBJ1-1,TRBV6-2/TRBV6-3,TGTGCCAGCAGTTACAGCGTGGAAGGCACTGAAGCTTTCTTT,CASSYSVEGTEAFF
NA,NA,TRBJ2-3,TRBV5-4,TGTGCCAGCAGCGCGGGTACTTTCTCAGATACGCAGTATTTT,CASSAGTFSDTQYF
once,NA,TRBJ1-2,TRBV6-5,TGTGCCAGCAAGAAAGCAATCGATAACTATGGCTACACCTTC,CASKKAIDNYGYTF
NA,NA,TRBJ1-6,TRBV9,TGTGCCAGCAGCCCCCGACCGGGTGGGCCCCTCCACTTT,CASSPRPGGPLHF
NA,TRBD1,TRBJ1-2,TRBV11-2,TGTGCCAGCAGCTCCCCCAAAAGACAGGGTCATGGCTACACCTTC,CASSSPKRQGHGYTF
NA,NA,TRBJ1-6,TRBV6-1,TGTGCCAGCAGTGAGAGGCCTCCCGATAATTCACCCCTCCACTTT,CASSERPPDNSPLHF
once,TRBD1,TRBJ1-4,TRBV19,TGTGCCAGTAGTGGGGGACAGAACTATGAAAAACTGTTTTTT,CASSGGQNYEKLFF
NA,NA,TRBJ1-3,TRBV2,TGTGCCAGCAGTGAAGTGCGGGGTCCGGGAAACACCATATATTTT,CASSEVRGPGNTIYF
NA,TRBD1,TRBJ1-1,TRBV4-2,TGTGCCAGCAGGCCCGGGACAGTGAACACTGAAGCTTTCTTT,CASRPGTVNTEAFF
NA,TRBD1,TRBJ1-2,TRBV19,TGTGCCAGTAGCCCGTCCAGGGGGCGGGATGGCTACACCTTC,CASSPSRGRDGYTF
once,NA,TRBJ1-5,TRBV19,TGTGCCAGTAGTATAGACAGAATCCAGCCCCAGCATTTT,CASSIDRIQPQHF
NA,NA,TRBJ1-6,TRBV5-1,TGCGCCAGCAGCTTGGCCGGGGGGCGTCTGAATTCACCCCTCCACTTT,CASSLAGGRLNSPLHF
NA,TRBD2,TRBJ2-7,TRBV5-4,TGTGCCAGCAGCTTAGCGGGGGGAGGGGCCGGGTACGAGCAGTACTTC,CASSLAGGGAGYEQYF
NA,TRBD1,TRBJ1-1,TRBV13,TGTGCCAGCAGTTCCCAGACAGGGATGGGTACTGAAGCTTTCTTT,CASSSQTGMGTEAFF
NA,TRBD1,TRBJ1-6,TRBV9,TGTGCCAGCAGCGCGAGGGACAGTTTTGGATCCTATAATTCACCCCTCCACTTT,CASSARDSFGSYNSPLHF
NA,TRBD1,TRBJ2-6,TRBV18,TGTGCCAGCTCACCAAGGACAGGGGAGGCTTCTGGGGCCAACGTCCTGACTTTC,CASSPRTGEASGANVLTF
NA,TRBD1,TRBJ2-1,TRBV15,TGTGCCACCAGCAGAGATAGACAGGGAATGAATGAGCAGTTCTTC,CATSRDRQGMNEQFF
NA,TRBD2,TRBJ2-3,TRBV6-5,TGTGCCAGCAGTTATACCGCGGGGGGCTCAGATACGCAGTATTTT,CASSYTAGGSDTQYF
NA,TRBD2,TRBJ2-7,TRBV7-9,TGTGCCAGCAGCTCTACGGGACTAGCGGGGAGTACCTCCTACGAGCAGTACTTC,CASSSTGLAGSTSYEQYF
NA,NA,TRBJ2-2,TRBV20-1,TGCAGTGCTCGTGCCCTAGGGGTGACGGCCGGGGAGCTGTTTTTT,CSARALGVTAGELFF
NA,NA,TRBJ1-2,TRBV27,TGTGCCAGCAGTCCATCGTTGGGGGCTGACTATGGCTACACCTTC,CASSPSLGADYGYTF
NA,NA,TRBJ2-7,TRBV19,TGTGCCAGTAGTAGGTCAGGGGTGTACGAGCAGTACTTC,CASSRSGVYEQYF
NA,NA,TRBJ2-1,TRBV3-1/TRBV3-2,TGTGCCAGCAGCGCGAAGCCGGGGACTGCGAAAGTGGATGAGCAGTTCTTC,CASSAKPGTAKVDEQFF
NA,TRBD1,TRBJ1-6,TRBV5-4,TGTGCCAGCAGCTTGGATTCTCCTGGACAGGGGTCACCCCTCCACTTT,CASSLDSPGQGSPLHF
NA,TRBD1,TRBJ1-2,TRBV7-9,TGTGCCACCCTCGCGGGCAGGGGGATTGATGGCTACACCTTC,CATLAGRGIDGYTF